These 27 T cell receptor beta chains were sequenced from one sample in a study of cytomegalovirus exposure and HLA in healthy donors (dated by TCRdb to the late 2010s). The library was prepared using the immunoSEQ multiplex PCR assay. For the multiplex PCR, a mixture combining 60 forward primers for TCR Vbeta segments and 13 reverse primers for TCR Jbeta segments was used. The clones in this table, taken by TCRdb from immuneACCESS, are in-frame only. Not every clone is retained; where verified, under half of the shortfall comes from an unresolved V gene, and the cause of the rest is unknown. Present in this sample are about 180,000 clones, 70% to 80% of which were seen just once. The ten largest clones take up approximately 1.5% of the sample. Sequenced material: PBMCs. The origin of the receptors is a woman aged 30 to 39 in good health and CMV-seropositive.

This clone was seen a handful of times. This CDR3 reads CASRGTGASNQPQHF. Written as DNA, the CDR3 is TGCGCCAGCAGGGGGACAGGGGCGAGTAATCAGCCCCAGCATTTT. The chain carries TRBV10-2 and TRBJ1-5; 10 bases map to TRBD1. The V gene's germline CDR1 is WSHSY and CDR2 SAAADI. The CDR3 extends over 15 amino acids. J lost 4 bases, V lost 6 bases, and 6 bases had no gene match.

V usage is TRBV27 and J usage is TRBJ2-5; D ambiguous. In germline, CDR1 is MNHEY, CDR2 SMNVEV (reference sequence). The V gene lost 5 bases and the J gene lost 1 base, with 14 bases spanning the gap. This CDR3 is 15 amino acids long. The CDR3 here is CASSPTYLLQETQYF. In DNA form, the CDR3 reads TGTGCCAGCAGTCCAACCTACTTACTCCAAGAGACCCAGTACTTC.

J is TRBJ2-1 and V is TRBV5-1; 7 positions match TRBD1. Germline CDR1 reads SGHRS; CDR2 reads YFSETQ. CDR3 size: 14 residues. The trim removed 7 bases at V and 8 bases at J, leaving 12 bases unmatched. DNA of the CDR3: TGCGCCAGCCAATTAGGCAGGGGGTCCCATGAGCAGTTCTTC. As protein: CASQLGRGSHEQFF. The full variable domain, rest sourced from reference TRBV5-1 and TRBJ2-1, is KAGVTQTPRYLIKTRGQQVTLSCSPISGHRSVSWYQQTPGQGLQFLFEYFSETQRNKGNFPGRFSGRQFSNSRSEMNVSTLELGDSALYLCASQLGRGSHEQFFGPGTRLTVL.

This clone was recorded a few times. One end of the junction is discordant with germline, which a read error may explain. The rearrangement joins TRBV10-3 to TRBJ2-7, with D possibly TRBD2 on 7 matching bases. The CDR3 totals 14 residues. Germline V gene data show CDR1 as ENHRY and CDR2 as SYGVKD. In DNA form, the CDR3 reads TGTGCCAGCAGTTACGGGGGGCTCTCCTACGAGCAGTACTTC. Translating it yields CASSYGGLSYEQYF.

Notes on this clone: One junction end does not reproduce the germline sequence, and a read error may be involved. The rearrangement joins TRBV28 to TRBJ1-5; D is possibly TRBD1 (6 bases). Germline CDR1 MDHEN, CDR2 SYDVKM. The CDR3 covers 14 residues. The CDR3, as DNA: TGTGCCAGCAGGAACAGGGAGGGCAATCAGCCCCAACATTTT. It translates to CASRNREGNQPQHF.

V and J are TRBV4-1 and TRBJ2-7; TRBD2 agrees at 10 bases. Trimming at V came to 0 bases and at J to 2 bases, leaving 4 bases not matched to a gene. This CDR3 has 16 amino acids. CDR1 is MGHRA, CDR2 YSYEKL, per germline. CDR3 coding DNA: TGCGCCAGCAGCCAAGATCCCACTAGCGGGACCTACGAGCAGTACTTC. Amino acid sequence: CASSQDPTSGTYEQYF.

This clone was picked up a small number of times. The gene calls are TRBV28 and TRBJ1-1, with D uncertain. CDR3 length: 14 amino acids. Trimming left V 5 bases short and J 0 bases short, with 10 bases between. Germline V gene sequence: CDR1 MDHEN, CDR2 SYDVKM. The CDR3 DNA reads as TGTGCCAGCAGTGCATTAGTAATGAACACTGAAGCTTTCTTT. Its protein product is CASSALVMNTEAFF. The whole variable domain, remainder taken from reference TRBV28 and TRBJ1-1, is DVKVTQSSRYLVKRTGEKVFLECVQDMDHENMFWYRQDPGLGLRLIYFSYDVKMKEKGDIPEGYSVSREKKERFSLILESASTNQTSMYLCASSALVMNTEAFFGQGTRLTVV.

J is TRBJ2-2 and V is TRBV5-1, with a weak D call TRBD1 (5 bases). Trimming left V 0 bases short and J 1 base short, with 10 bases between. The length of the CDR3 is 16 residues. Germline values: CDR1 SGHRS, CDR2 YFSETQ. The CDR3 spells CASSLGAGLNTGELFF. The CDR3 DNA is TGCGCCAGCAGCTTGGGGGCAGGGTTGAACACCGGGGAGCTGTTTTTT.

The chain has TRBV6-1 and TRBJ2-1; D possibly corresponds to TRBD1 (6 bases). Trimming took off 10 bases at V and 9 bases at J, with 22 bases between the two ends. Germline V gene sequence: CDR1 MNHNS, CDR2 SASEGT. CDR3 length: 14 amino acids. CDR3 DNA sequence: TGTGCCACGTACAGGGTAATCGAGTCCGGTGAGCAGTTCTTC. It specifies CATYRVIESGEQFF.

The rearrangement joins TRBV9 to TRBJ2-5, with TRBD1 as a possible D gene (6 bases). The CDR3 extends over 14 amino acids. The V and J ends lost 3 bases and 4 bases respectively, with 13 bases between them. Germline-derived CDR1 and CDR2 are SGDLS and YYNGEE. CDR3: CASSGSGVRETQYF. CDR3 bases: TGTGCCAGCAGCGGATCAGGGGTCCGAGAGACCCAGTACTTC. The full variable domain, completed using reference TRBV9 and TRBJ2-5, is DSGVTQTPKHLITATGQRVTLRCSPRSGDLSVYWYQQSLDQGLQFLIQYYNGEERAKGNILERFSAQQFPDLHSELNLSSLELGDSALYFCASSGSGVRETQYFGPGTRLLVL.

The chain couples TRBV28 to TRBJ1-4; TRBD1 aligns across 9 bases. Germline CDR1 is MDHEN and CDR2 is SYDVKM. J lost 5 bases, V lost 4 bases, and 5 bases had no gene match. The CDR3 consists of 15 residues. The CDR3 DNA reads as TGTGCCAGCAGTTCACGACAGGGGGGAAATGAAAAACTGTTTTTT. Translation gives CASSSRQGGNEKLFF.

This clone has a handful of counts. The rearrangement uses TRBV7-3 and TRBJ2-3; the match to TRBD2 covers 10 bases. With V trimmed by 1 base and J by 4 bases, 8 bases remained unmatched. The CDR3 contains 17 residues. The V gene's germline CDR1 is SGHTA and CDR2 FQGTGA. CDR3: CASSLMASGSGADTQYF. The CDR3 DNA reads as TGTGCCAGCAGCTTAATGGCTAGCGGGAGTGGCGCAGATACGCAGTATTTT.

The V and J genes are TRBV28 and TRBJ2-7; no firm D call. Germline V CDR1 and CDR2: MDHEN, SYDVKM. The CDR3 covers 12 residues. With 3 bases removed from V and 0 bases from J, the gap between germline ends came to 3 bases. The CDR3, as DNA: TGTGCCAGCAGTTTCAGCTCCTACGAGCAGTACTTC. Protein: CASSFSSYEQYF.

The chain uses TRBV4-3 and TRBJ1-2; the D is unclear. The CDR3 spans 13 residues. Trimming cost V 1 base and J 1 base, with 4 bases left between them. Germline CDR1 reads LGHNA; CDR2 reads YSLEER. CDR3 in amino acids: CASSQVVNYGYTF. Written as DNA, the CDR3 is TGCGCCAGCAGCCAAGTAGTTAACTATGGCTACACCTTC.

This clone has more than one count but fewer than ten. The rearrangement joins TRBV7-9 to TRBJ2-7, with D maybe TRBD2 (6 bases). The V gene lost 5 bases and the J gene lost 3 bases, with 20 bases spanning the gap. This CDR3 is built from 16 residues. Germline-derived CDR1 and CDR2 are SEHNR and FQNEAQ (reference sequence). The CDR3 here is CASSQTVAEGHYEQYF. CDR3 bases: TGTGCCAGCAGCCAAACCGTAGCGGAGGGCCACTACGAGCAGTACTTC.

J is TRBJ1-5 and V is TRBV7-2; the match to TRBD1 covers 7 bases. Germline assignment: CDR1 SGHTA and CDR2 FQGNSA. This CDR3 is 15 amino acids long. V lost 0 bases to trimming and J lost 7 bases; unmatched junction nucleotides: 6. Here the CDR3 reads CASSLARGGPQPQHF. CDR3 in DNA: TGTGCCAGCAGCTTAGCGCGAGGGGGCCCGCAGCCCCAGCATTTT.

The chain has TRBV7-9 and TRBJ1-4; 8 nucleotides align to TRBD1. J was trimmed by 8 bases and V by 3 bases; bases with no gene match: 5. The CDR3 totals 14 residues. CDR1 and CDR2 from the germline V gene are SEHNR and FQNEAQ (reference sequence). CDR3 in DNA: TGTGCCAGCAGCTTTGGACAGGGTAGAGAAAAACTGTTTTTT. This translates into CASSFGQGREKLFF. Together with reference TRBV7-9 and TRBJ1-4, the CDR3 gives the full variable domain: DTGVSQNPRHKITKRGQNVTFRCDPISEHNRLYWYRQTLGQGPEFLTYFQNEAQLEKSRLLSDRFSAERPKGSFSTLEIQRTEQGDSAMYLCASSFGQGREKLFFGSGTQLSVL.

V is TRBV29-1 and J is TRBJ2-7, with TRBD1 as a possible D gene (6 bases). Germline V CDR1 and CDR2: SQVTM, ANQGSEA. V lost 6 bases and J 0 bases, leaving 12 bases between the germline ends. This CDR3 has 13 residues. This chain's CDR3 is CSVLGDNSYEQYF. The CDR3 coding sequence is TGCAGCGTATTGGGGGACAACTCCTACGAGCAGTACTTC.

The table lists this clone with a few counts. The V and J genes are TRBV25-1 and TRBJ2-7, with TRBD1 as a possible D gene (5 bases). The CDR3 extends over 12 amino acids. Germline CDR1 is MGHDK and CDR2 is SYGVNS. V was cut by 4 bases and J by 3 bases, with 7 bases left in between. CDR3: CASSVDSYEQYF. Written as DNA, the CDR3 is TGTGCCAGCAGTGTAGACAGCTACGAGCAGTACTTC.

The chain is built from TRBV9 and TRBJ2-7; 8 nucleotides line up with TRBD2. Germline CDR1 is SGDLS and CDR2 is YYNGEE. J lost 1 base, V lost 3 bases, and 6 bases had no gene match. The CDR3 extends over 15 amino acids. The CDR3 DNA reads TGTGCCAGCAGCGCCGGACTAGCCCCTTCCTACGAGCAGTACTTC. As protein: CASSAGLAPSYEQYF.

This clone came up a few times. The chain links TRBV7-9 to TRBJ2-1; 8 bases agree with TRBD1. Trimming removed 6 bases from V and 8 bases from J; junction bases left unmatched: 12. Germline assignment: CDR1 SEHNR and CDR2 FQNEAQ (reference sequence). The CDR3 has 15 residues. The chain's CDR3 is CASRPAGGVRYEQFF. CDR3 nucleotides: TGTGCCAGCAGACCAGCAGGGGGCGTTAGGTATGAGCAGTTCTTC. The entire variable domain, with the rest obtained from reference TRBV7-9 and TRBJ2-1, is as follows: DTGVSQNPRHKITKRGQNVTFRCDPISEHNRLYWYRQTLGQGPEFLTYFQNEAQLEKSRLLSDRFSAERPKGSFSTLEIQRTEQGDSAMYLCASRPAGGVRYEQFFGPGTRLTVL.

This clone was detected only once. The chain links TRBV4-3 to TRBJ2-7; the D gene is possibly TRBD2 (5 bases). The CDR3 consists of 17 residues. The germline CDR1 and CDR2 sequences are LGHNA and YSLEER. Trimming took 0 bases from V and 4 from J, leaving 19 bases between them. This CDR3 is CASSQDGSAGGSYEQYF. The CDR3 region has the DNA TGCGCCAGCAGCCAAGATGGGTCGGCGGGCGGCTCATACGAGCAGTACTTC.

The genes are TRBV6-5 and TRBJ1-2; 7 nucleotides line up with TRBD1. CDR1 MNHEY and CDR2 SVGAGI come from the germline V gene. The CDR3 extends over 13 amino acids. The V gene end was trimmed by 5 bases and the J gene end by 7 bases; junction bases not matched to a gene: 7. CDR3 protein: CASSPNRGGGYTF. CDR3 sequence (DNA): TGTGCCAGCAGTCCTAACAGGGGAGGTGGCTACACCTTC.

V gene TRBV2 combines with J gene TRBJ2-7, with 14 bases matching TRBD2. The germline CDR1 and CDR2 sequences are SNHLY and FYNNEI. V was pared by 10 bases and J by 2 bases, with 13 bases of the junction left unmatched. CDR3 size: 17 residues. In nucleotides, the CDR3 is TGTGCCACCCTAGGGACTAGCGGGAGAGGCACCGCCTACGAGCAGTACTTC. The encoded protein is CATLGTSGRGTAYEQYF.

This clone was seen a handful of times. The rearrangement joins TRBV7-8 to TRBJ1-5; 8 nucleotides match TRBD1. Germline loops: CDR1 SGHVS, CDR2 FQNEAQ. V dropped 2 bases and J dropped 2; count of bases not matched to a gene: 8. The CDR3 has 17 residues. CDR3 loop: CASSLMQGALRNQPQHF. The CDR3 DNA follows: TGTGCCAGCAGCTTAATGCAGGGGGCTTTGCGCAATCAGCCCCAGCATTTT.

The chain uses TRBV27 and TRBJ2-7, with TRBD1 as a possible D gene (5 bases). V was clipped by 0 bases and J by 5 bases, with 26 bases between them. CDR3 length: 19 amino acids. The germline V gene encodes CDR1 MNHEY and CDR2 SMNVEV (reference sequence). The CDR3 bases are TGTGCCAGCAGTTTATCGAGAGGAGACTCCTCCGGACAAGTCGACGAGCAGTACTTC. Translation gives CASSLSRGDSSGQVDEQYF.

J is TRBJ2-5 and V is TRBV5-1; maybe TRBD1 (5 bases). Germline assignment: CDR1 SGHRS and CDR2 YFSETQ. CDR3 size: 14 residues. V dropped 0 bases and J dropped 5 bases, with 11 bases sitting between them. This CDR3 reads CASSLEGLWETQYF. For the CDR3, the DNA is TGCGCCAGCAGCTTGGAGGGGCTTTGGGAGACCCAGTACTTC. The full variable domain, rest sourced from reference TRBV5-1 and TRBJ2-5, is KAGVTQTPRYLIKTRGQQVTLSCSPISGHRSVSWYQQTPGQGLQFLFEYFSETQRNKGNFPGRFSGRQFSNSRSEMNVSTLELGDSALYLCASSLEGLWETQYFGPGTRLLVL.